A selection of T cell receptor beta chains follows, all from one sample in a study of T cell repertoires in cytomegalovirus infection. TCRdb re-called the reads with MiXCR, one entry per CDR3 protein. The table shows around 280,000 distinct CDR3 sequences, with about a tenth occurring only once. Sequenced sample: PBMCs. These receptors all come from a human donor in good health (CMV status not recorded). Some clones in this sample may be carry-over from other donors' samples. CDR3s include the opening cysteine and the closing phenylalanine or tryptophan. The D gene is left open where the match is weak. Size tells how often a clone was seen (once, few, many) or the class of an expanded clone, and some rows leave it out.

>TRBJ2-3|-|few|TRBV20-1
TGCAGTGCTGAGACGGGGGGCAGTACGCAGTATTTT
CSAETGGSTQYF
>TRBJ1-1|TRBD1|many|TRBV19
TGTGCCAGTTTCGAGGGGGCGAACACTGAAGCTTTCTTT
CASFEGANTEAFF
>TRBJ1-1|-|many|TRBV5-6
TGTGCCAGCAGCTTCACCGGGACCAGGGGAGGCACTGAAGCTTTCTTT
CASSFTGTRGGTEAFF
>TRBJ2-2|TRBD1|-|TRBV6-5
TGTGCCAGCAGTTACTCGTTTCAGGGGGCCTACACCGGGGAGCTGTTTTTT
CASSYSFQGAYTGELFF
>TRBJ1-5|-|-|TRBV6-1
TGTGCCAGCAGTTCCTCCCAGGGTTATGAGCCCCAGCATTTT
CASSSSQGYEPQHF
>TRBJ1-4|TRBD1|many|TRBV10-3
TGTGCCACCTGGGACAGGGTTAATGAAAAACTGTTTTTT
CATWDRVNEKLFF
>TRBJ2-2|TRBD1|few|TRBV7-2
TGTGCCAGCAGCTTAGGGACAGGGGACTCCGGGGAGCTGTTTTTT
CASSLGTGDSGELFF
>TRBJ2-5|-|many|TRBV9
TGTGCCAGCAGCGAAGGGTCGGGGGAGACCCAGTACTTC
CASSEGSGETQYF
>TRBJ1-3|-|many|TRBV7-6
TGTGCCAGCAGCTTGGGACGGAGATACCCTGGAAACACCATATATTTT
CASSLGRRYPGNTIYF
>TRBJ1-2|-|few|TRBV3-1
TGTGCCAGCAGCCAAGGATCCTTTCGAGGGGGCTATGGCTACACCTTC
CASSQGSFRGGYGYTF
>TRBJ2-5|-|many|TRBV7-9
TGTGCCAGCAGCTTAACTAGCAGGTGGCAAGAGACCCAGTACTTC
CASSLTSRWQETQYF
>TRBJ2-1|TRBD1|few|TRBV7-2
TGTGCCAGCAGCCCCAGGACAGGGCCCTACAATGAGCAGTTCTTC
CASSPRTGPYNEQFF
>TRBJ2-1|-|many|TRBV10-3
TGTGCCATCAGTGAAGCCGGGACCTTCTATGACCAGTTCTTC
CAISEAGTFYDQFF
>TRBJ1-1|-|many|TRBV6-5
TGTGCCAGCAGTTACTCGGAGGGTCGGACTGAAGCTTTCTTT
CASSYSEGRTEAFF
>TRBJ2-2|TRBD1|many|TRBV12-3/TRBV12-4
TGTGCCAGCTTAGGACAGGGGCGCACCGGGGAGCTGTTTTTT
CASLGQGRTGELFF
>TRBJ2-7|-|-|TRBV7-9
TGTGCCAGCAGCTTAGCAAGGGCAGGGACCTACGAGCAGTACTTC
CASSLARAGTYEQYF
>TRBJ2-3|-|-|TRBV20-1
TGCAGTCCGGGACTCCTTATGTGGACAGATACGCAGTATTTT
CSPGLLMWTDTQYF
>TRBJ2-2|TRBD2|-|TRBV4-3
TGCGCCAGCAGCCTTAATCTAGCGGGCTTGAACACCGGGGAGCTGTTTTTT
CASSLNLAGLNTGELFF
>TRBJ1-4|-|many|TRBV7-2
TGTGCCAGCAGCTTAGTCCGGGACACCTGGGAAAAACTGTTTTTT
CASSLVRDTWEKLFF
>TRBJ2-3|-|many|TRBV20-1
TGCAGTGCTAGAGGCTGGGGGGGGGGCCTCCGGGATACGCAGTATTTT
CSARGWGGGLRDTQYF
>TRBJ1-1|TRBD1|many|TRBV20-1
TGCAGTGCTTTTACAGGGGGGGACAACACTGAAGCTTTCTTT
CSAFTGGDNTEAFF
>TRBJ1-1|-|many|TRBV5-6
TGTGCCAGCAGCTTATGGGGCAGGGTCACTGAAGCTTTCTTT
CASSLWGRVTEAFF
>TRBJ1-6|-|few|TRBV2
TGTGCCAGCAGTCCTGGGCCCGGGTTGGGGAATTCACCCCTCCACTTT
CASSPGPGLGNSPLHF
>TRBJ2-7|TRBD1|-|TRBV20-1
TGCAGTGCCACCCCGGGACAGGGGGCCCACGAGCAGTACTTC
CSATPGQGAHEQYF
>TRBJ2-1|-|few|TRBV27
TGTGCCAGCAGTTTGATCGCCGATAAGCAGTTCTTC
CASSLIADKQFF
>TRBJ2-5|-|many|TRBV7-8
TGTGCCAGCAGCTTTAAGGGCTATGGAGAGACCCAGTACTTC
CASSFKGYGETQYF
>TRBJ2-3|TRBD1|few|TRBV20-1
TGCAGTGCGACTATTTTACGGACAGGGAGCACAGATACGCAGTATTTT
CSATILRTGSTDTQYF
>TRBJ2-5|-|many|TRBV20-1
TGCAGTGCGACCGGTTCTTCCCCGAGGGAGACCCAGTACTTC
CSATGSSPRETQYF
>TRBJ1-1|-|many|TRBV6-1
TGTGCCAGCAGCCTCATCCCGAACACTGAAGCTTTCTTT
CASSLIPNTEAFF
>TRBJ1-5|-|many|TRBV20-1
TGCAGTGCAGGGGCAGGGGTCGGTCAGCCCCAGCATTTT
CSAGAGVGQPQHF
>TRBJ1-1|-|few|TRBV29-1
TGCAGCGTGGTGACACCCCAGGAAGCTTTCTTT
CSVVTPQEAFF
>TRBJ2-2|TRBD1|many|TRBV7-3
TGTGCCAGCAGCCCAAGGGACAGGGGGCTGGCCGGGGAGCTGTTTTTT
CASSPRDRGLAGELFF
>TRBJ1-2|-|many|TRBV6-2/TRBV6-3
TGTGCCAGCAGCCAGGACACCTGGGGCTACACCTTC
CASSQDTWGYTF
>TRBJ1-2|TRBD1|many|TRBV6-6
TGTGCCAGCAGTTTGACACGGAACAGGGGCTCAGAACTCACTCCCTATGGCTACACCTTC
CASSLTRNRGSELTPYGYTF
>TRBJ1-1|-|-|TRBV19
TGTGCCAGTAGTGTCAGGTTGAACACTGAAGCTTTCTTT
CASSVRLNTEAFF
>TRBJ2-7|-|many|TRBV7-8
TGTGCCAGCAGCTTATGGCGGGGACCCTACGAGCAGTACTTC
CASSLWRGPYEQYF
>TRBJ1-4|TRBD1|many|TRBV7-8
TGTGCCAGCAGCTTAAGGGAAGCAGGTCGGGACAGGGGTGAAAAACTGTTTTTT
CASSLREAGRDRGEKLFF
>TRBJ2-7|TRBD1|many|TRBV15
TGTGCCACCAGCAGAGGCCGACAGGGGCTCCTTTCCTACGAGCAGTACTTC
CATSRGRQGLLSYEQYF
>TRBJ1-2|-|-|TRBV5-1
TGCGCCAGCAGCCCCCCGCCTCGTGTCGGGGGTGGCTACACCTTC
CASSPPPRVGGGYTF
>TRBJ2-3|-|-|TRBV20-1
TGCAGTGCTAGGTGGGGCGGGGGCTACACAGATACGCAGTATTTT
CSARWGGGYTDTQYF
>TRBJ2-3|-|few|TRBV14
TGTGCCAGCAGCCAAGGAGTTTGGCTATTATCAGATACGCAGTATTTT
CASSQGVWLLSDTQYF
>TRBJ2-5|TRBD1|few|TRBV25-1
TGTGCCAGCAGTACCCACAGGGGACCCCAAGAGACCCAGTACTTC
CASSTHRGPQETQYF
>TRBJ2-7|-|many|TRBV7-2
TGTGCCAGCAGCTTGACTAGGCACGAGCAGTACTTC
CASSLTRHEQYF
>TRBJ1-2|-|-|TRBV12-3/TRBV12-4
TGTGCCAGCACTATTGGCGGGAGCTATGGCTACACCTTC
CASTIGGSYGYTF
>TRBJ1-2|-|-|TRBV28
TGTGCCAGCAGTCTGCCGACGAAAGGCTACACCTTC
CASSLPTKGYTF
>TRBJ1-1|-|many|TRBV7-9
TGTGCCAGCAGCCTCGGGGGAGGGCGGGAGAAGGCTTTCTTT
CASSLGGGREKAFF
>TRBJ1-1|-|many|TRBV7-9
TGTGCCAGCAGCGTGGACACGTACTCCACTGAAGCTTTCTTT
CASSVDTYSTEAFF
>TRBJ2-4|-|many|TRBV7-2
TGTGCCAGCAGCGTCCGAACAGGGGCCAAAAACATTCAGTACTTC
CASSVRTGAKNIQYF
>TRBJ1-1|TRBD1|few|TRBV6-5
TGTGCCAGCAGTTACTCTGGACAGGGATCTGAAGCTTTCTTT
CASSYSGQGSEAFF
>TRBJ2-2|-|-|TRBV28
TGTGCCAGCACCCAGGGAAGGTGGGAGCTGTTTTTT
CASTQGRWELFF
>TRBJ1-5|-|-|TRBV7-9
TGTGCCAGCAGCTTAGGGGGAGGGGGATTTGGCAATCAGCCCCAGCATTTT
CASSLGGGGFGNQPQHF
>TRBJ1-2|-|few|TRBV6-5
TGTGCCAGCAGTTACACAGGGTACGGCTACACCTTC
CASSYTGYGYTF
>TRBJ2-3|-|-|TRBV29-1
TGCAGCGTGAGGGGGGAGAGCACAGATACGCAGTATTTT
CSVRGESTDTQYF
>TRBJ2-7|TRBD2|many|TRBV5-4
TGTGCCAGCAGCCCTGGGCGGGGGTCCTACGAGCAGTACTTC
CASSPGRGSYEQYF
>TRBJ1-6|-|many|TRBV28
TGTGCCAGCAGTTTAGTGGGGGACGCACCCCTCCACTTT
CASSLVGDAPLHF
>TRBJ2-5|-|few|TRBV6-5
TGTGCCAGCAGTCCACCTGGGGTTTGGGGGACCCAGTACTTC
CASSPPGVWGTQYF